The present T cell receptor (beta chain) was sequenced within a study of blood T cell repertoires in COVID-19. The wider study: COVID-19 samples from acute and convalescent phases originated in the United States, Italy and Spain. PBMCs, B-cell-depleted T cells, or T cells provided the cDNA or gDNA that made up the material.

Study processing details: Nucleated cell number was recorded as an estimate derived from reference gene primer amplification. Produced via immunoSEQ multiplex PCR; TCRdb's table is partial and in-frame only. The V and J calls and clone size were taken over from that table, and D and trimming were inferred from the DNA. The repertoire consists of almost 30,000 clones, with approximately 80% occurring once and the leading ten covering 35% to 55%. The receptor was isolated from a woman in her seventies with acute or convalescent COVID-19. Sequenced: peripheral blood.

CDR3 sequence (DNA): TGCAGCGTTGAGTCAGGGGCTTCCTACGAGCAGTACTTC. This sequence encodes CSVESGASYEQYF. The chain carries TRBV29-1 and TRBJ2-7; possibly TRBD1 for D (6 bases). Trimming took off 3 bases at V and 1 base at J, with 10 bases between the two ends. Germline V gene sequence: CDR1 SQVTM, CDR2 ANQGSEA. The CDR3 is 13 amino acids.